This TCR beta chain was captured in a study of CD8 T cells in Susac syndrome. The authors reverse transcribed roughly 0.5 to 1 ug RNA with random hexamers. TCRdb reanalysed the immunoSEQ multiplex PCR reads using MiXCR and keeps one entry per CDR3 protein. The data show a few hundred thousand distinct CDR3 sequences, about 90% seen once. The origin of this receptor is a human donor with multiple sclerosis. Sequencing was done on a sample of CD8+ T cells from PBMCs.

Written as DNA, the CDR3 is TGTGCCAGCAGCAATGCCCTTGGGACAGGGGAAGAGACCCAGTACTTC. Translating it yields CASSNALGTGEETQYF. The gene calls are TRBV7-9 and TRBJ2-5; TRBD1 matches at 10 bases. The CDR3 contains 16 residues. With 5 bases clipped from V and 3 bases from J, the junction kept 9 bases outside the gene matches. The germline V gene has CDR1 SEHNR and CDR2 FQNEAQ (reference sequence).